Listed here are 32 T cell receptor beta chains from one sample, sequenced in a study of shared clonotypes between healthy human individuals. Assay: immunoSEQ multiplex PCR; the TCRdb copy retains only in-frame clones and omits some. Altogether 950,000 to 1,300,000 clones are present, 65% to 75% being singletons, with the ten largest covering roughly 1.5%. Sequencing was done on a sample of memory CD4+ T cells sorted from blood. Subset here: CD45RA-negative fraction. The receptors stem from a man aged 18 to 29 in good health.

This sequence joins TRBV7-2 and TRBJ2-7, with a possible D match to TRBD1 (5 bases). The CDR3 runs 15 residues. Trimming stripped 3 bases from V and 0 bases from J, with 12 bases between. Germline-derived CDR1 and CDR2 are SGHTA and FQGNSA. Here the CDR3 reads CASSLQGILSYEQYF. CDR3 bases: TGTGCCAGCAGCTTGCAGGGTATTCTCTCCTACGAGCAGTACTTC.

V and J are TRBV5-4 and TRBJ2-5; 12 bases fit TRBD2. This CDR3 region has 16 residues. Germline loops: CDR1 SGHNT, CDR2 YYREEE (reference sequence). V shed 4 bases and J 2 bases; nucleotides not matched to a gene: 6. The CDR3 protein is CASSASGRASQETQYF. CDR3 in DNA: TGTGCCAGCAGCGCTAGCGGGAGGGCCTCGCAAGAGACCCAGTACTTC.

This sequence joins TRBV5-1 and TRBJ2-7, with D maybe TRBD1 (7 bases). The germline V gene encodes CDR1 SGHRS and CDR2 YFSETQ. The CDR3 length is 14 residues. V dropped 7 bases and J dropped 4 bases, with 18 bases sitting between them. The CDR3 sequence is CASGQGEALYEQYF. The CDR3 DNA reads TGCGCCAGCGGCCAGGGGGAGGCCCTATACGAGCAGTACTTC.

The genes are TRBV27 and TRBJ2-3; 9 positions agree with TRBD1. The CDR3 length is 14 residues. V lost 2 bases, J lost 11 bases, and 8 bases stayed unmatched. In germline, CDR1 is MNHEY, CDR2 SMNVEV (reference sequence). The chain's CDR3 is CASSLSTGGVKQYF. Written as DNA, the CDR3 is TGTGCCAGCAGTTTAAGCACAGGGGGCGTGAAGCAGTATTTT.

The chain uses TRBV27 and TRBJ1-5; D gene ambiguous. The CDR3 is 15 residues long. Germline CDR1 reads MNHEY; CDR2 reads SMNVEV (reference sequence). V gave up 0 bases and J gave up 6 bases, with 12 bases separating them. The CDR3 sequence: CASSLSLRAGQPQHF. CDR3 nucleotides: TGTGCCAGCAGTTTATCGTTGAGGGCTGGTCAGCCCCAGCATTTT.

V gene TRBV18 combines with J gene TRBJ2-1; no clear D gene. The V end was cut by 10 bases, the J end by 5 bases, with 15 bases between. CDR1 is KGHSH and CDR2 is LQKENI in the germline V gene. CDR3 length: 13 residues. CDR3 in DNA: TGTGCCACTTGCCCAGCAAGAGACAATGAGCAGTTCTTC. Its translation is CATCPARDNEQFF.

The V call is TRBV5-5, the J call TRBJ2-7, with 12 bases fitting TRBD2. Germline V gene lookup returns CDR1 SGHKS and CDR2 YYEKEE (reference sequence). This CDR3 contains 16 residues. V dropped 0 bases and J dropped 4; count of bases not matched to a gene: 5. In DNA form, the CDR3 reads TGTGCCAGCAGCTTGGCCCCTAGCGGGGGGGCATACGAGCAGTACTTC. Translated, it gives CASSLAPSGGAYEQYF.

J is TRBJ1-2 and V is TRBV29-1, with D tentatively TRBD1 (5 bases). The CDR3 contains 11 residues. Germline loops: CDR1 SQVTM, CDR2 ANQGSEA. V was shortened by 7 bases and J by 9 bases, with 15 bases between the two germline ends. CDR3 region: CSAQGGSSYTF. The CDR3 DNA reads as TGCAGCGCTCAGGGCGGTAGTAGCTACACCTTC. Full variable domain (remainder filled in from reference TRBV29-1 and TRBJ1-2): SAVISQKPSRDICQRGTSLTIQCQVDSQVTMMFWYRQQPGQSLTLIATANQGSEATYESGFVIDKFPISRPNLTFSTLTVSNMSPEDSSIYLCSAQGGSSYTFGSGTRLTVV.

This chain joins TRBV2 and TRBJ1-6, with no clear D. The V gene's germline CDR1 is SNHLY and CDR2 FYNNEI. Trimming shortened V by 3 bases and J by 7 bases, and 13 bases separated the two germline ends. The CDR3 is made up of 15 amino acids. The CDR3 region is CASSERGPINSPLHF. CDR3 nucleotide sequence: TGTGCCAGCAGTGAGAGAGGGCCGATAAATTCACCCCTCCACTTT.

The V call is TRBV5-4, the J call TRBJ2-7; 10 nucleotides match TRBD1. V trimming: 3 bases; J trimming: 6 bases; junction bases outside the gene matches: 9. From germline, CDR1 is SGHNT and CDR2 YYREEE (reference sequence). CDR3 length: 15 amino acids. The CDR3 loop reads CASSSETTGGGEQYF. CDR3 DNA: TGTGCCAGCAGCTCTGAAACGACAGGGGGCGGCGAGCAGTACTTC.

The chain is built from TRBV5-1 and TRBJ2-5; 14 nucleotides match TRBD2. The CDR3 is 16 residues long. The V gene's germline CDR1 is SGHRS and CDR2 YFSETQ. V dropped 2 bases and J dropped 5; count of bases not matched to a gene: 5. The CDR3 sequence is CASSFGLAGGDETQYF. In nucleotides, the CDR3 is TGCGCCAGCAGCTTTGGACTAGCGGGAGGCGATGAGACCCAGTACTTC. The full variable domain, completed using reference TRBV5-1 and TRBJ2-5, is KAGVTQTPRYLIKTRGQQVTLSCSPISGHRSVSWYQQTPGQGLQFLFEYFSETQRNKGNFPGRFSGRQFSNSRSEMNVSTLELGDSALYLCASSFGLAGGDETQYFGPGTRLLVL.

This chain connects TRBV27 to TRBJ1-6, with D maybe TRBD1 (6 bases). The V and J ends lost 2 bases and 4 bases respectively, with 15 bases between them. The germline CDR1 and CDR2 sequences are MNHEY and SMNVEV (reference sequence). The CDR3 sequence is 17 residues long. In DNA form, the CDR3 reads TGTGCCAGCAGTTTACTTCGGGGGCCTACTTATAATTCACCCCTCCACTTT. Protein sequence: CASSLLRGPTYNSPLHF.

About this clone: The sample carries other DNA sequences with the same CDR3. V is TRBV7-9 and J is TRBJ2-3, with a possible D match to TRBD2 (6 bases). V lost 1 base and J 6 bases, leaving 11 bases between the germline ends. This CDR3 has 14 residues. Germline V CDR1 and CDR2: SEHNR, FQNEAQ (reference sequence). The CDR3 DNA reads TGTGCCAGCAGCTTAGAGGGACTGACGGATACGCAGTATTTT. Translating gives CASSLEGLTDTQYF.

Written as DNA, the CDR3 is TGTGCCTGGAGTGCCCTAGCGGGCACCCTTTACTTC. Its translation: CAWSALAGTLYF. This rearrangement joins TRBV30 to TRBJ2-5; TRBD2 agrees at 8 bases. CDR1 is GTSNPN and CDR2 is SVGIG in the germline V gene (reference sequence). CDR3 length: 12 amino acids. The V and J ends lost 1 base and 14 bases, in that order; junction bases with no gene match: 9. Full variable domain (rest looked up from reference TRBV30 and TRBJ2-5): SQTIHQWPATLVQPVGSPLSLECTVEGTSNPNLYWYRQAAGRGLQLLFYSVGIGQISSEVPQNLSASRPQDRQFILSSKKLLLSDSGFYLCAWSALAGTLYFGPGTRLLVL.

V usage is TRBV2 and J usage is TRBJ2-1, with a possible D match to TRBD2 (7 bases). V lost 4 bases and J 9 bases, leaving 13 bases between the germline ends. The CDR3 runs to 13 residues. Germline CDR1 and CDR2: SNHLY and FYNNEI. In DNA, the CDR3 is TGTGCCAGCAGTGGTCGGGGGGCGAGTGAGCAGTTCTTC. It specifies CASSGRGASEQFF.

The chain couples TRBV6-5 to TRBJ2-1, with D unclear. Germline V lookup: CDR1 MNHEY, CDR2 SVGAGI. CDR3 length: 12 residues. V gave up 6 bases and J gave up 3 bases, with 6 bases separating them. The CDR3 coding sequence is TGTGCCAGCAGCGCTGACTACAATGAGCAGTTCTTC. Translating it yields CASSADYNEQFF.

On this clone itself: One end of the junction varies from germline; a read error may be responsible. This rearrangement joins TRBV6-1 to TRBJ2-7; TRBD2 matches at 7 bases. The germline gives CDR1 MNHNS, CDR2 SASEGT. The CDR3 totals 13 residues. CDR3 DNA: TGTGCCAGCAGGGAAGGGAGGGCGGGCGAGCAGTACTTC. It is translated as CASREGRAGEQYF.

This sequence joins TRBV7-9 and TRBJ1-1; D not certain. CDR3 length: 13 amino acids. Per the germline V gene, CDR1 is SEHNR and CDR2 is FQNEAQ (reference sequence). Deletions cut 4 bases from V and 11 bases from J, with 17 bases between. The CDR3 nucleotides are TGTGCCAGCAGCTCTCAGACGGGTTCGACGGCTTTCTTT. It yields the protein CASSSQTGSTAFF.

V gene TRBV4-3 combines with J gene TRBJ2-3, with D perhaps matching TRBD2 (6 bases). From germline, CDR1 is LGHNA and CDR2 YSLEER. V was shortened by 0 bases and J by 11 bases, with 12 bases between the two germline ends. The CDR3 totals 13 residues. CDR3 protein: CASSQEREIKQYF. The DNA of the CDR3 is TGCGCCAGCAGCCAAGAGCGGGAAATCAAGCAGTATTTT.

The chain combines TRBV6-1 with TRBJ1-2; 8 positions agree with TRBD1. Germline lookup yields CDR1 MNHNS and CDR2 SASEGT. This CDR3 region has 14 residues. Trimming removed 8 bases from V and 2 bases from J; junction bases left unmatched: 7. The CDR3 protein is CASGLTGANYGYTF. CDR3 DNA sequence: TGTGCCAGCGGATTGACAGGGGCCAACTATGGCTACACCTTC.

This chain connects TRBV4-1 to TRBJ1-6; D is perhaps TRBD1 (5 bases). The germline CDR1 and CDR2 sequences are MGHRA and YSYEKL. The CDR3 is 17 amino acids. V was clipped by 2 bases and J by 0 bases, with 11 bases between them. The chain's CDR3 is CASSQTTANSYNSPLHF. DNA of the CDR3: TGCGCCAGCAGCCAAACGACAGCTAACTCCTATAATTCACCCCTCCACTTT.

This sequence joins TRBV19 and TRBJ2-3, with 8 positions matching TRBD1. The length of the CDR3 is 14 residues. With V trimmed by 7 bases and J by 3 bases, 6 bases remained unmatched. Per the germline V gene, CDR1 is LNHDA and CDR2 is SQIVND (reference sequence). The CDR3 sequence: CASIDRGNTDTQYF. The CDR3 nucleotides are TGTGCCAGTATCGACAGGGGAAATACAGATACGCAGTATTTT.

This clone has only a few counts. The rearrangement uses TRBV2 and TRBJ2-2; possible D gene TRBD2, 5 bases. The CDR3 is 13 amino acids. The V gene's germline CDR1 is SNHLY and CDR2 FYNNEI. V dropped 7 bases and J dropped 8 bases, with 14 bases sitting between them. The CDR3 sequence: CASNPSGIGELFF. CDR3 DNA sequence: TGTGCCAGCAACCCGTCGGGGATTGGGGAGCTGTTTTTT.

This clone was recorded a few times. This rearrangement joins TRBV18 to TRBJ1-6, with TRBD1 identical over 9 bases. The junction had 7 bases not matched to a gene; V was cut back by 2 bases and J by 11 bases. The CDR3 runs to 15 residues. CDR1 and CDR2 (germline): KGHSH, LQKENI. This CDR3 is CASSPGQGIMAPLHF. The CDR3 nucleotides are TGTGCCAGCTCACCAGGACAGGGGATAATGGCACCCCTCCACTTT.

CDR3 DNA: TGTGCCAGCTCGCCTGGGGGGATGGATCAGCCCCAGCATTTT. Encoded protein: CASSPGGMDQPQHF. The V gene is TRBV18, the J gene TRBJ1-5; D is perhaps TRBD1 (5 bases). Per germline, CDR1 KGHSH and CDR2 LQKENI. With 6 bases removed from V and 5 bases from J, the gap between germline ends came to 14 bases. The CDR3 runs 14 residues.

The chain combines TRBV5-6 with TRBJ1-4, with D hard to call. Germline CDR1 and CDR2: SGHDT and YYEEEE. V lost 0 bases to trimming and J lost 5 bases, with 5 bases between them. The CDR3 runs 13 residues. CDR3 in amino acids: CASSLGGNEKLFF. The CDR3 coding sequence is TGTGCCAGCAGCTTGGGAGGCAATGAAAAACTGTTTTTT.

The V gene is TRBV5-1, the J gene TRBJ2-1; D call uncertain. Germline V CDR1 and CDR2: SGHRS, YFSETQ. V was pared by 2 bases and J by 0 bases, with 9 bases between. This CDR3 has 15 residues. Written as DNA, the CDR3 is TGCGCCAGCAGCTTAGGAAAGACCTCCTACAATGAGCAGTTCTTC. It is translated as CASSLGKTSYNEQFF.

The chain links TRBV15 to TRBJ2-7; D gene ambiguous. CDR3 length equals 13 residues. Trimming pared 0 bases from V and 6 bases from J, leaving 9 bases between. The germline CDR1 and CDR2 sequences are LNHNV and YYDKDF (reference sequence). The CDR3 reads CATSRDKQFEQYF. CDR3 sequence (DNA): TGTGCCACCAGCAGAGATAAACAGTTCGAGCAGTACTTC.

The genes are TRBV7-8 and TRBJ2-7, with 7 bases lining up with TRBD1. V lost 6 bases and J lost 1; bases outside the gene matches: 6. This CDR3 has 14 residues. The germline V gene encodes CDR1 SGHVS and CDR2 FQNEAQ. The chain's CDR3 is CASSVGTASYEQYF. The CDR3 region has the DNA TGTGCCAGCAGTGTAGGGACAGCTTCCTACGAGCAGTACTTC.

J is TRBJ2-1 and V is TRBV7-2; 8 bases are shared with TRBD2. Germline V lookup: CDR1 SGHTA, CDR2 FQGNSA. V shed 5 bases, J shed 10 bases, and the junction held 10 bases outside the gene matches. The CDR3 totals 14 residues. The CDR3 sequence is CASSQSRGGQEQFF. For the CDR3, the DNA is TGTGCCAGCAGCCAAAGTCGCGGGGGGCAAGAGCAGTTCTTC.

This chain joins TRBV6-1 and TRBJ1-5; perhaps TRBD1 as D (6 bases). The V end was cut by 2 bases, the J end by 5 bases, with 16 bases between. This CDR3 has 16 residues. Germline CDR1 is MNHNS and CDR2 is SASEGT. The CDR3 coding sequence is TGTGCCAGCAGTGAAAACCCAGGGGCGCGTTATCAGCCCCAGCATTTT. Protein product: CASSENPGARYQPQHF.

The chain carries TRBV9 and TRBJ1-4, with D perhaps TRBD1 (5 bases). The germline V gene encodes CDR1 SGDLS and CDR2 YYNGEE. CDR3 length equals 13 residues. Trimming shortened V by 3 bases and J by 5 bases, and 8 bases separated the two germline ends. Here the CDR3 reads CASSAGQNEKLFF. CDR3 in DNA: TGTGCCAGCAGCGCGGGGCAGAATGAAAAACTGTTTTTT. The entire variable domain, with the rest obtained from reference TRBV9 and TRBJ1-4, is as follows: DSGVTQTPKHLITATGQRVTLRCSPRSGDLSVYWYQQSLDQGLQFLIQYYNGEERAKGNILERFSAQQFPDLHSELNLSSLELGDSALYFCASSAGQNEKLFFGSGTQLSVL.